This T cell receptor beta chain came from a study of blood T cell repertoires in COVID-19. Background on the study: The samples span acute and convalescent COVID-19 from the United States, Italy and Spain. T cells, B-cell-depleted T cells, or PBMCs provided the cDNA or gDNA that served as material.

As handled by the study authors: Reference gene primer amplification yielded estimated nucleated cell counts. Method: immunoSEQ multiplex PCR; TCRdb's copy keeps in-frame clones and lacks some. The V and J calls and clone size come from that table; D and trimming were worked out from the DNA. Here the sample spans about 92,000 clones, 85% being singletons. J was trimmed by 2 bases and V by 3 bases; bases with no gene match: 5. Germline assignment: CDR1 MNHEY and CDR2 SMNVEV (reference sequence). The length of the CDR3 is 16 residues. The sample comprised peripheral blood. The chain uses TRBV27 and TRBJ1-5; 9 nucleotides align to TRBD1. The TCR comes from an elderly man with acute or convalescent COVID-19. The CDR3 nucleotides are TGTGCCAGCAGTTTCGGACAGGGGATAGGCAATCAGCCCCAGCATTTT. This gives the protein CASSFGQGIGNQPQHF.